A single sample is the source of the 26 T cell receptor beta chains below, sequenced in a study of shared clonotypes between healthy human individuals. The table came from immunoSEQ multiplex PCR; TCRdb's copy has only in-frame clones and leaves some out. The sample carries 2 million to 2.5 million clones, approximately 93% recorded once. Sequencing was done on a sample of naive CD4+ T cells from PBMCs. Stated subset: CD45RA+ positively selected. Source of these receptors: a man aged 18 to 30 in good health. Some clones in this sample may be carry-over from other donors' samples.

The V call is TRBV6-5, the J call TRBJ1-1; 11 positions agree with TRBD1. The germline V gene encodes CDR1 MNHEY and CDR2 SVGAGI. This CDR3 has 15 amino acids. V lost 6 bases to trimming and J lost 1 base; unmatched junction nucleotides: 4. CDR3 nucleotide sequence: TGTGCCAGCAGCGGGACAGGGGGAACGAACACTGAAGCTTTCTTT. Translated, it gives CASSGTGGTNTEAFF.

V usage is TRBV7-9 and J usage is TRBJ1-2; D gene ambiguous. Trimming left V 3 bases short and J 2 bases short, with 7 bases between. The length of the CDR3 is 13 residues. Germline V gene data show CDR1 as SEHNR and CDR2 as FQNEAQ (reference sequence). CDR3 coding DNA: TGTGCCAGCAGCTTTTTAGGGAACTATGGCTACACCTTC. Protein: CASSFLGNYGYTF.

The V gene is TRBV6-5, the J gene TRBJ1-1; D gene uncertain. This CDR3 spans 14 amino acids. The V gene lost 5 bases and the J gene lost 0 bases, with 10 bases spanning the gap. Germline V gene lookup returns CDR1 MNHEY and CDR2 SVGAGI. In DNA form, the CDR3 reads TGTGCCAGCAGTACTCCAATATTGAACACTGAAGCTTTCTTT. The encoded protein is CASSTPILNTEAFF.

The chain links TRBV11-2 to TRBJ2-6; D not resolved. This CDR3 comprises 12 residues. CDR1 SGHAT and CDR2 FQNNGV come from the germline V gene. With 2 bases removed from V and 12 bases from J, the gap between germline ends came to 8 bases. The CDR3 loop reads CASSLPGSVLTF. CDR3 nucleotide sequence: TGTGCCAGCAGCTTACCTGGATCCGTCCTGACTTTC. Supplemented by reference TRBV11-2 and TRBJ2-6, the full variable domain reads EAGVAQSPRYKIIEKRQSVAFWCNPISGHATLYWYQQILGQGPKLLIQFQNNGVVDDSQLPKDRFSAERLKGVDSTLKIQPAKLEDSAVYLCASSLPGSVLTFGAGSRLTVL.

The chain recombines TRBV5-5 with TRBJ2-7; no reliable D call. CDR3 length: 17 amino acids. Germline V lookup: CDR1 SGHKS, CDR2 YYEKEE (reference sequence). V lost 2 bases to trimming and J lost 3 bases, with 21 bases between them. The CDR3 region has the DNA TGTGCCAGCAGCTTAGTCGCGCTCGGAGTGGGCTTCTACGAGCAGTACTTC. Translation: CASSLVALGVGFYEQYF. Together with reference TRBV5-5 and TRBJ2-7, the CDR3 gives the full variable domain: DAGVTQSPTHLIKTRGQQVTLRCSPISGHKSVSWYQQVLGQGPQFIFQYYEKEERGRGNFPDRFSARQFPNYSSELNVNALLLGDSALYLCASSLVALGVGFYEQYFGPGTRLTVT.

The chain has TRBV19 and TRBJ2-1; 13 bases are shared with TRBD2. This CDR3 comprises 19 residues. In germline, CDR1 is LNHDA, CDR2 SQIVND (reference sequence). The ends lost 7 bases at V and 7 bases at J; junction bases unmatched: 19. Here the CDR3 DNA reads TGTGCCAGTAAGCTGGGGACTAGCGGGACCCGAGGGCCGAGAAATGAGCAGTTCTTC. Encoded protein: CASKLGTSGTRGPRNEQFF.

The chain employs TRBV6-6 and TRBJ2-1, with 7 bases matching TRBD1. CDR1 is MNHNY, CDR2 SVGAGI, per germline (reference sequence). CDR3 length: 15 residues. J was trimmed by 4 bases and V by 2 bases; bases with no gene match: 5. The CDR3 loop reads CASSYGQGVYNEQFF. The DNA for the CDR3 is TGTGCCAGCAGTTACGGGCAGGGGGTGTACAATGAGCAGTTCTTC.

This CDR3 is CASRETDYGYTF. The CDR3 DNA reads as TGTGCCAGCAGGGAGACAGACTATGGCTACACCTTC. The chain joins TRBV6-1 to TRBJ1-2, with TRBD1 as a possible D gene (5 bases). Germline V lookup: CDR1 MNHNS, CDR2 SASEGT. V shed 6 bases and J shed 3 bases, with 8 bases lying between them. The CDR3 consists of 12 residues.

The chain joins TRBV29-1 to TRBJ1-1; TRBD1 matches 11 bases. With 5 bases clipped from V and 1 base from J, the junction kept 6 bases outside the gene matches. Germline V lookup: CDR1 SQVTM, CDR2 ANQGSEA. The CDR3 covers 15 residues. In DNA form, the CDR3 reads TGCAGCGTTCGGACAGGGGGCGAGGCGAACACTGAAGCTTTCTTT. Translated: CSVRTGGEANTEAFF.

This chain connects TRBV4-2 to TRBJ2-1, with 7 bases lining up with TRBD2. The CDR3 runs 14 residues. The V gene's germline CDR1 is LGHNA and CDR2 YNFKEQ. V lost 0 bases and J lost 8; bases outside the gene matches: 4. CDR3 sequence: CASSQDAGRDEQFF. CDR3 nucleotides: TGTGCCAGCAGCCAAGACGCAGGGAGGGATGAGCAGTTCTTC.

With regard to this clone: Other DNA sequences within the sample encode an identical CDR3. This chain's CDR3 is CASSFRDSPNTGELFF. CDR3 nucleotide sequence: TGCGCCAGCAGCTTTCGCGATTCCCCGAACACCGGGGAGCTGTTTTTT. V usage is TRBV5-1 and J usage is TRBJ2-2; D is unclear. Germline-derived CDR1 and CDR2 are SGHRS and YFSETQ. V dropped 2 bases and J dropped 0 bases, with 11 bases sitting between them. This CDR3 spans 16 amino acids.

CDR3 amino acids: CASSRGQGSYGYTF. The CDR3 DNA is TGTGCCAGCAGCCGAGGACAGGGGAGCTATGGCTACACCTTC. This chain connects TRBV2 to TRBJ1-2; 9 bases are a match to TRBD1. J gave up 4 bases and V 6 bases, and 6 bases lay outside the gene matches. The CDR3 runs 14 residues. The germline gives CDR1 SNHLY, CDR2 FYNNEI. The variable domain in full, completed from reference TRBV2 and TRBJ1-2, reads EPEVTQTPSHQVTQMGQEVILRCVPISNHLYFYWYRQILGQKVEFLVSFYNNEISEKSEIFDDQFSVERPDGSNFTLKIRSTKLEDSAMYFCASSRGQGSYGYTFGSGTRLTVV.

The CDR3 spells CASSSDRVLSGYTF. CDR3 sequence (DNA): TGCGCCAGCAGTTCCGACAGGGTATTAAGTGGCTACACCTTC. The chain uses TRBV10-2 and TRBJ1-2, with 7 bases matching TRBD1. After removal of 5 bases from V and 7 bases from J, the junction contained 10 bases not matched to a gene. Germline-derived CDR1 and CDR2 are WSHSY and SAAADI. The CDR3 has 14 amino acids.

This rearrangement joins TRBV5-1 to TRBJ2-1; D not certain. Trimming removed 1 base at V and 5 bases at J, with 7 bases between. The CDR3 is made up of 13 amino acids. Looked up from germline, CDR1 is SGHRS and CDR2 is YFSETQ. CDR3 region: CASSLPGNNEQFF. The CDR3 DNA is TGCGCCAGCAGCTTGCCTGGAAACAATGAGCAGTTCTTC.

V usage is TRBV12-5 and J usage is TRBJ1-2, with D hard to call. CDR1 is LGHNT and CDR2 is FRNRAP in the germline V gene. V dropped 0 bases and J dropped 2 bases, with 10 bases sitting between them. The CDR3 spans 15 residues. CDR3 sequence: CASGLVLDGNYGYTF. CDR3 in DNA: TGTGCTAGTGGTTTGGTACTAGACGGGAACTATGGCTACACCTTC.

The chain has TRBV11-2 and TRBJ2-5; the D gene is possibly TRBD1 (6 bases). Deletions cut 5 bases from V and 1 base from J, with 11 bases between. Germline CDR1 is SGHAT and CDR2 is FQNNGV. There are 14 residues in the CDR3. In DNA form, the CDR3 reads TGTGCCAGCAGCCAGGGGACACCCCAAGAGACCCAGTACTTC. It codes for CASSQGTPQETQYF.

The V call is TRBV6-1, the J call TRBJ1-2; no firm D call. Trimming left V 4 bases short and J 4 bases short, with 10 bases between. CDR3 size: 13 residues. Germline V gene lookup returns CDR1 MNHNS and CDR2 SASEGT. The CDR3 sequence: CASSATVSYGYTF. CDR3 bases: TGTGCCAGCAGTGCAACAGTTAGCTATGGCTACACCTTC.

This clone occurred once. V gene TRBV15 combines with J gene TRBJ2-1; perhaps TRBD2 as D (5 bases). The length of the CDR3 is 17 residues. With 0 bases removed from V and 0 bases from J, the gap between germline ends came to 12 bases. CDR1 is LNHNV and CDR2 is YYDKDF in the germline V gene (reference sequence). CDR3 bases: TGTGCCACCAGCAGAGATAGGAGTGGGAGCTCCTACAATGAGCAGTTCTTC. Amino acid sequence: CATSRDRSGSSYNEQFF. The whole variable domain, remainder taken from reference TRBV15 and TRBJ2-1, is DAMVIQNPRYQVTQFGKPVTLSCSQTLNHNVMYWYQQKSSQAPKLLFHYYDKDFNNEADTPDNFQSRRPNTSFCFLDIRSPGLGDTAMYLCATSRDRSGSSYNEQFFGPGTRLTVL.

J is TRBJ1-2 and V is TRBV28; 8 positions match TRBD1. CDR3 length equals 15 residues. Germline V gene sequence: CDR1 MDHEN, CDR2 SYDVKM. V dropped 6 bases and J dropped 3; count of bases not matched to a gene: 9. The CDR3 nucleotides read TGTGCCAGCAGCCTAGGACAGGGTCTATACTATGGCTACACCTTC. Its protein is CASSLGQGLYYGYTF.

The V and J genes are TRBV4-2 and TRBJ1-3; possibly TRBD1 for D (5 bases). The CDR3 length is 13 residues. The germline V and J ends were trimmed by 6 bases and 1 base, with 7 bases remaining between them. The V gene's germline CDR1 is LGHNA and CDR2 YNFKEQ. CDR3: CASRPGSGNTIYF. The CDR3 DNA reads as TGTGCCAGCAGACCAGGGTCTGGAAACACCATATATTTT.

This clone was detected only once. The chain has TRBV5-1 and TRBJ2-7; possibly TRBD1 or TRBD2 for D (5 bases each). The V gene lost 2 bases and the J gene lost 6 bases, with 15 bases spanning the gap. CDR3 length: 14 amino acids. The germline CDR1 and CDR2 sequences are SGHRS and YFSETQ. CDR3 amino acids: CASSFTGATGEQYF. The CDR3 nucleotides are TGCGCCAGCAGCTTCACCGGGGCTACGGGCGAGCAGTACTTC.

The V call is TRBV18, the J call TRBJ1-5; 9 bases line up with TRBD1. Germline V gives CDR1 KGHSH, CDR2 LQKENI. This CDR3 region has 16 residues. V lost 4 bases, J lost 5 bases, and 9 bases stayed unmatched. The CDR3 DNA is TGTGCCAGCTCACTCCTTTTCCGGGACAGGGATCAGCCCCAGCATTTT. As protein: CASSLLFRDRDQPQHF.

The chain has TRBV5-1 and TRBJ1-3, with D hard to call. The CDR3 is made up of 15 amino acids. Deletions cut 7 bases from V and 0 bases from J, with 14 bases between. CDR1 SGHRS and CDR2 YFSETQ come from the germline V gene. The CDR3 sequence: CASGVGSSSGNTIYF. CDR3 coding DNA: TGCGCCAGCGGCGTGGGGAGTAGCTCTGGAAACACCATATATTTT.

This clone appeared once. This sequence joins TRBV5-1 and TRBJ2-1; a weak D match, TRBD2 (6 bases). V was cut by 3 bases and J by 0 bases, with 13 bases left in between. The CDR3 loop spans 16 amino acids. From germline, CDR1 is SGHRS and CDR2 YFSETQ. This chain's CDR3 is CASSWSSAYSYNEQFF. As DNA, the CDR3 is TGCGCCAGCAGCTGGTCTAGCGCCTACTCCTACAATGAGCAGTTCTTC.

Remarks on this clone: Different DNA sequences within this sample yield the same CDR3. The J gene is TRBJ2-3, the V gene TRBV20-1; the match to TRBD2 covers 7 bases. J lost 4 bases, V lost 6 bases, and 1 base had no gene match. Germline CDR1 and CDR2: DFQATT and SNEGSKA (reference sequence). This CDR3 spans 11 amino acids. The CDR3 region is CSAGRPDTQYF. CDR3 nucleotide sequence: TGCAGTGCCGGGAGGCCAGATACGCAGTATTTT.

This chain links TRBV9 with TRBJ2-5; 10 bases agree with TRBD2. In germline, CDR1 is SGDLS, CDR2 YYNGEE. Trimming removed 3 bases from V and 13 bases from J; junction bases left unmatched: 15. The CDR3 is made up of 15 amino acids. This CDR3 reads CASSEDPSGRAAGYF. The CDR3 nucleotides read TGTGCCAGCAGCGAGGACCCCAGCGGGAGGGCCGCAGGGTACTTC.